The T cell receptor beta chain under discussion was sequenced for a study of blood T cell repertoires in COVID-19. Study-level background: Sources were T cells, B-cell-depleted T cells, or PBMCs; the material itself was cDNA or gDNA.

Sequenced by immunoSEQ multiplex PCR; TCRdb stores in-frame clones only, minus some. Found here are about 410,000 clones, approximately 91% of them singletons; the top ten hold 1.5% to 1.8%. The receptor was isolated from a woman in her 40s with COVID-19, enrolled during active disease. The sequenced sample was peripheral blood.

The DNA of the CDR3 is TGTGCTAGTGGCCGGGACAGAACATATGGCTACACCTTC. Residues: CASGRDRTYGYTF. This chain connects TRBV12-5 to TRBJ1-2; 7 positions agree with TRBD1. Per germline, CDR1 LGHNT and CDR2 FRNRAP. V was clipped by 6 bases and J by 5 bases; unmatched bases: 6. The CDR3 totals 13 residues. The full variable domain, in which reference TRBV12-5 and TRBJ1-2 provide the parts outside the CDR3, is DARVTQTPRHKVTEMGQEVTMRCQPILGHNTVFWYRQTMMQGLELLAYFRNRAPLDDSGMPKDRFSAEMPDATLATLKIQPSEPRDSAVYFCASGRDRTYGYTFGSGTRLTVV.